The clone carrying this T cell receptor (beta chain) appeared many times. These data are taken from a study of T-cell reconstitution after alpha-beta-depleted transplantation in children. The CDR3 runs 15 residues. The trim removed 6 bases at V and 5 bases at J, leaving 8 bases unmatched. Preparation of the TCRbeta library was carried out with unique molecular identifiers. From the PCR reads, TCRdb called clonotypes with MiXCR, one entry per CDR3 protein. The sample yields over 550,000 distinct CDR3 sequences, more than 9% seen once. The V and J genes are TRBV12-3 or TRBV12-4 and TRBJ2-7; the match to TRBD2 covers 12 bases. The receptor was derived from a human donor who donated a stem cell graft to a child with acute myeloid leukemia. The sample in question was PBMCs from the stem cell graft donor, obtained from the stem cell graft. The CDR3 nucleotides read TGTGCCAGCAGCCTTACTAGCGGGAGGACCCACGAGCAGTACTTC. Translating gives CASSLTSGRTHEQYF.